This T cell receptor (beta chain) was sequenced for a study of CD8 T cells in ankylosing spondylitis. This clonotype was recorded many times. TCRdb reanalysed the 5' RACE reads using MiXCR and keeps one entry per CDR3 protein. The table records 200,000 to 250,000 distinct CDR3 sequences, about a quarter of them present only once. The CDR3 spans 13 residues. Trimming took 4 bases from V and 6 from J, leaving 10 bases between them. The V and J genes are TRBV12-3 or TRBV12-4 and TRBJ1-5; the D is unclear. Sequenced input: blood, either unsorted or a sorted T cell fraction (not recorded which). This TCR was sampled from a male donor with ankylosing spondylitis or in good health (not recorded which). The CDR3, as DNA: TGTGCCAGCAGTTCAATGTGGTCTCAGCCCCAGCATTTT. Translated: CASSSMWSQPQHF.